The 13 T cell receptor beta chains presented below share a single source sample, sequenced in a study of early T cells in non-severe SARS-CoV-2 infection. One entry per CDR3 protein results from TCRdb running MiXCR on the 5' RACE reads. There are tens of thousands of distinct CDR3 sequences in the sample; roughly 6.6% occur only once, and around 20% lies in the top ten. The sample was whole blood, taken at baseline. Every receptor here comes from an adult who was a healthcare worker with PCR-confirmed SARS-CoV-2 infection or an uninfected control (not recorded which).

Concerning this clonotype itself: Just one base apart from a much larger clone, this may be a read error. The chain joins TRBV18 to TRBJ2-3; D may be TRBD1 or TRBD2 (5 bases each). With 7 bases removed from V and 2 bases from J, the gap between germline ends came to 16 bases. The CDR3 extends over 15 amino acids. Germline V gives CDR1 KGHSH, CDR2 LQKENI. CDR3 loop: CASYRITGPTDTQYF. For the CDR3, the DNA is TGTGCCAGCTACCGGATTACGGGGCCCACAGATACGCAGTATTTT. The full variable domain, in which reference TRBV18 and TRBJ2-3 provide the parts outside the CDR3, is NAGVMQNPRHLVRRRGQEARLRCSPMKGHSHVYWYRQLPEEGLKFMVYLQKENIIDESGMPKERFSAEFPKEGPSILRIQQVVRGDSAAYFCASYRITGPTDTQYFGPGTRLTVL.

Regarding this clonotype: A read error is possible here, since a much larger clone lies one base away. The rearrangement links TRBV7-6 to TRBJ2-7; unclear D gene. CDR3 length: 14 residues. The germline gives CDR1 SGHVS, CDR2 FNYEAQ. The CDR3 sequence: CASSLGREIGEQNF. The CDR3 DNA reads as TGTGCCAGCAGCTTAGGGCGAGAGATCGGCGAGCAGAACTTC.

This clonotype was seen a handful of times. In DNA form, the CDR3 reads TGTGCCAGCAGCCTTGAGAGTGACAATGAGCAGTTCTTC. This sequence encodes CASSLESDNEQFF. V usage is TRBV11-3 and J usage is TRBJ2-1, with no clear D. V dropped 5 bases and J dropped 5 bases, with 10 bases sitting between them. The CDR3 covers 13 residues. Germline V gene sequence: CDR1 SGHNT, CDR2 YENEEA.

The table lists this clonotype with many counts. The CDR3: CASSGPTGIDTQYF. In DNA form, the CDR3 reads TGTGCCAGCAGTGGACCGACAGGGATAGATACGCAGTATTTT. The V call is TRBV6-2 or TRBV6-3, the J call TRBJ2-3; TRBD1 agrees at 7 bases. J was trimmed by 5 bases and V by 5 bases; bases with no gene match: 7. Per the germline V gene, CDR1 is MNHEY and CDR2 is SVGEGT. The CDR3 is 14 residues long.

This clonotype was seen repeatedly, ten times or more. This rearrangement joins TRBV7-8 to TRBJ2-7; the D is unclear. CDR3 length: 14 amino acids. The germline gives CDR1 SGHVS, CDR2 FQNEAQ. Between the trimmed V and J ends, which lost 3 bases and 0 bases, there was a span of 9 bases. The CDR3 region is CASSFNLNSYEQYF. The CDR3, as DNA: TGTGCCAGCAGCTTTAACCTTAACTCCTACGAGCAGTACTTC.

This clonotype was found a few times. The rearrangement uses TRBV20-1 and TRBJ1-1; TRBD1 matches at 8 bases. The CDR3 contains 17 residues. With 0 bases clipped from V and 4 bases from J, the junction kept 13 bases outside the gene matches. Germline V CDR1 and CDR2: DFQATT, SNEGSKA (reference sequence). Here the CDR3 DNA reads TGCAGTGCTAGAGATCTCAGGGGGCGCGGGGGTAGCACTGAAGCTTTCTTT. Protein product: CSARDLRGRGGSTEAFF.

This clonotype was found many times. V is TRBV25-1 and J is TRBJ2-7; 9 nucleotides line up with TRBD1. The germline gives CDR1 MGHDK, CDR2 SYGVNS. The junction had 5 bases not matched to a gene; V was cut back by 5 bases and J by 6 bases. CDR3 length equals 13 residues. CDR3 DNA: TGTGCCAGCAGTAAGGGACAGGGTCTCGAGCAGTACTTC. Translation: CASSKGQGLEQYF.

Ten or more counts support this clonotype. J is TRBJ1-6 and V is TRBV6-5, with 7 bases that match TRBD1. Germline V gene data show CDR1 as MNHEY and CDR2 as SVGAGI. This CDR3 has 14 residues. V lost 7 bases to trimming and J lost 4 bases; unmatched junction nucleotides: 4. The CDR3 DNA reads as TGTGCCAGCACCCAGGGACAGTATAATTCACCCCTCCACTTT. It specifies CASTQGQYNSPLHF.

This clonotype was detected many times. J is TRBJ2-7 and V is TRBV20-1, with a weak D call TRBD2 (5 bases). This CDR3 contains 13 residues. Germline V gives CDR1 DFQATT, CDR2 SNEGSKA (reference sequence). V gave up 6 bases and J gave up 2 bases, with 14 bases separating them. CDR3 coding DNA: TGCAGTGCCCGAGCGGCGGGTACCTACGAGCAGTACTTC. Protein product: CSARAAGTYEQYF.

There are many counts of this clonotype. J is TRBJ1-4 and V is TRBV7-9; the D is unclear. There are 13 residues in the CDR3. CDR1 and CDR2 from the germline V gene are SEHNR and FQNEAQ (reference sequence). V was shortened by 1 base and J by 7 bases, with 7 bases between the two germline ends. This chain's CDR3 is CASSLERGEKLFF. CDR3 nucleotide sequence: TGTGCCAGCAGCTTAGAAAGAGGTGAAAAACTGTTTTTT.

This clonotype was seen many times. The chain combines TRBV5-1 with TRBJ2-7; no reliable D call. V shed 4 bases and J shed 0 bases, with 17 bases lying between them. This CDR3 spans 16 amino acids. From germline, CDR1 is SGHRS and CDR2 YFSETQ. The chain's CDR3 is CASSPEPAPPSYEQYF. The CDR3 DNA reads as TGCGCCAGCAGCCCGGAACCAGCTCCGCCCTCCTACGAGCAGTACTTC.

This clonotype appeared many times. The chain combines TRBV7-2 with TRBJ1-5, with D unresolved. Trimming removed 6 bases at V and 5 bases at J, with 14 bases between. CDR3 length equals 14 residues. CDR1 and CDR2 from the germline V gene are SGHTA and FQGNSA. This CDR3 is CASSIGQRYQPQHF. DNA of the CDR3: TGTGCCAGCAGTATCGGGCAGAGATATCAGCCCCAGCATTTT.

The V and J genes are TRBV9 and TRBJ2-7; D is possibly TRBD1 or TRBD2 (6 bases each). Germline V CDR1 and CDR2: SGDLS, YYNGEE. V was trimmed by 3 bases and J by 4 bases, leaving 14 bases between them. CDR3 length: 14 amino acids. CDR3 bases: TGTGCCAGCAGCGGGCGAGAGGGGGGATACGAGCAGTACTTC. Residues: CASSGREGGYEQYF.